Presented here are 7 T cell receptor beta chains from one specimen sequenced in a study of cytomegalovirus exposure and HLA in healthy donors. The study ran its PCR with 60 Vbeta and 13 Jbeta primers. The protocol was immunoSEQ multiplex PCR, while the TCRdb copy is restricted to in-frame clones and leaves out a portion. The sample lists approximately 210,000 clones; around 79% were seen once. Sequenced input: PBMCs. The source is a woman in her 50s in good health and CMV-seronegative.

This rearrangement joins TRBV2 to TRBJ2-1; 11 bases line up with TRBD2. The CDR3 has 15 amino acids. CDR1 is SNHLY and CDR2 is FYNNEI in the germline V gene. V shed 6 bases and J 5 bases; nucleotides not matched to a gene: 6. The CDR3 DNA reads TGTGCCAGCAGCGCCGGGACTAGCGGACACAATGAGCAGTTCTTC. Translation: CASSAGTSGHNEQFF.

This chain joins TRBV19 and TRBJ2-2; 7 nucleotides align to TRBD1. Trimming at V came to 5 bases and at J to 7 bases, leaving 16 bases not matched to a gene. Germline V gene sequence: CDR1 LNHDA, CDR2 SQIVND (reference sequence). This CDR3 comprises 17 residues. CDR3 coding DNA: TGTGCCAGTAGTGGCGAAGTGGACAGGAGTTGGGACGGGGAGCTGTTTTTT. Protein product: CASSGEVDRSWDGELFF. Full variable domain (missing parts from reference TRBV19 and TRBJ2-2): DGGITQSPKYLFRKEGQNVTLSCEQNLNHDAMYWYRQDPGQGLRLIYYSQIVNDFQKGDIAEGYSVSREKKESFPLTVTSAQKNPTAFYLCASSGEVDRSWDGELFFGEGSRLTVL.

The chain has TRBV28 and TRBJ1-4; 9 nucleotides line up with TRBD1. The CDR3 length is 16 residues. Germline CDR1 and CDR2: MDHEN and SYDVKM. Losses at the gene ends were 6 bases for V and 10 bases for J; bases not matched to a gene: 15. For the CDR3, the DNA is TGTGCCAGCAGACCGGCACCGGGACAGGGTCTGGGAAAACTGTTTTTT. Translated: CASRPAPGQGLGKLFF. Together with reference TRBV28 and TRBJ1-4, the CDR3 gives the full variable domain: DVKVTQSSRYLVKRTGEKVFLECVQDMDHENMFWYRQDPGLGLRLIYFSYDVKMKEKGDIPEGYSVSREKKERFSLILESASTNQTSMYLCASRPAPGQGLGKLFFGSGTQLSVL.

The chain joins TRBV5-4 to TRBJ2-7; D might be TRBD1 (6 bases). Trimming took 3 bases from V and 10 from J, leaving 17 bases between them. Germline V lookup: CDR1 SGHNT, CDR2 YYREEE (reference sequence). The CDR3 has 13 amino acids. Written as DNA, the CDR3 is TGTGCCAGCAGCTCCGGACAGTCTAGGGCCCAGTACTTC. This gives the protein CASSSGQSRAQYF.

V usage is TRBV9 and J usage is TRBJ2-1; weak D call: TRBD2 (5 bases). The CDR3 consists of 16 residues. Germline-derived CDR1 and CDR2 are SGDLS and YYNGEE. With 0 bases removed from V and 0 bases from J, the gap between germline ends came to 10 bases. CDR3 loop: CASSVAERSSYNEQFF. Here the CDR3 DNA reads TGTGCCAGCAGCGTAGCGGAGCGGAGCTCCTACAATGAGCAGTTCTTC.

The chain joins TRBV5-1 to TRBJ2-4, with 8 positions matching TRBD1. CDR1 is SGHRS and CDR2 is YFSETQ in the germline V gene. Trimming took 4 bases from V and 2 from J; bases not matched to a gene: 8. The CDR3 consists of 16 residues. CDR3 protein: CASSPTGGATKNIQYF. CDR3 nucleotide sequence: TGCGCCAGCAGCCCCACAGGGGGTGCGACCAAAAACATTCAGTACTTC.

Only a few counts were recorded for this clone. The genes are TRBV10-3 and TRBJ2-3; 8 nucleotides align to TRBD2. This CDR3 is built from 13 residues. Germline trimming cut 8 bases from V and 2 bases from J; bases unmatched to any gene: 3. Germline CDR1 and CDR2: ENHRY and SYGVKD. The chain's CDR3 is CAIGTRDTDTQYF. DNA for the CDR3: TGTGCCATCGGGACTAGGGACACAGATACGCAGTATTTT.